Listed here are 22 T cell receptor beta chains from one sample, sequenced in a study of blood T cell repertoires in COVID-19. Method: immunoSEQ multiplex PCR; TCRdb's copy keeps in-frame clones and lacks some. The data hold 150,000 to 160,000 clones, with 75% to 85% observed a single time. Sequenced input: peripheral blood. These receptors were collected from a woman aged 50 to 65 with acute or convalescent COVID-19.

This chain links TRBV3-1 (or the pseudogene TRBV3-2) with TRBJ1-6, with D possibly matching TRBD1 (5 bases). The germline gives CDR1 LGHDT, CDR2 YNNKEL (reference sequence). V lost 8 bases and J 5 bases, leaving 13 bases between the germline ends. The CDR3 covers 14 residues. The CDR3: CASSKGQDNSPLHF. CDR3 bases: TGTGCCAGCTCAAAGGGGCAGGATAATTCACCCCTCCACTTT.

The V call is TRBV27, the J call TRBJ2-3; TRBD1 aligns across 7 bases. The CDR3 loop spans 14 amino acids. Losses at the gene ends were 5 bases for V and 2 bases for J; bases not matched to a gene: 4. Germline CDR1 and CDR2: MNHEY and SMNVEV (reference sequence). The CDR3 DNA is TGTGCCAGCAGTGCCAGGGGGACCACAGATACGCAGTATTTT. Translated, it gives CASSARGTTDTQYF.

V and J are TRBV7-2 and TRBJ2-5, with 9 bases matching TRBD2. The ends lost 3 bases at V and 5 bases at J; junction bases unmatched: 7. There are 15 residues in the CDR3. Germline V gene sequence: CDR1 SGHTA, CDR2 FQGNSA. For the CDR3, the DNA is TGTGCCAGCAGCTTCGCGGGGGGGCCACGGGAGACCCAGTACTTC. It codes for CASSFAGGPRETQYF.

V is TRBV9 and J is TRBJ1-3; D is uncertain. This CDR3 has 12 amino acids. Germline V CDR1 and CDR2: SGDLS, YYNGEE. The V end lost 4 bases, the J end lost 4 bases, and 6 bases lay between the germline ends. The CDR3 sequence is CASSPSGNTIYF. DNA for the CDR3: TGTGCCAGCAGCCCTAGCGGAAACACCATATATTTT.

In this sample, this clone turned up once. The chain employs TRBV18 and TRBJ2-3, with D perhaps TRBD2 (5 bases). Germline V lookup: CDR1 KGHSH, CDR2 LQKENI. The V and J ends lost 11 bases and 3 bases respectively, with 21 bases between them. This CDR3 contains 15 residues. CDR3 in DNA: TGTGCCGGAACCGAAGGGTCGGGATTTACAGATACGCAGTATTTT. Amino acid sequence: CAGTEGSGFTDTQYF.

The V and J genes are TRBV7-2 and TRBJ2-1; D perhaps matches TRBD2 (5 bases). The germline V gene has CDR1 SGHTA and CDR2 FQGNSA. V lost 2 bases, J lost 6 bases, and 11 bases lay in between. The CDR3 consists of 14 residues. In nucleotides, the CDR3 is TGTGCCAGCAGCTTAAACCTGGCGGGCAATGAGCAGTTCTTC. Translation: CASSLNLAGNEQFF. Filled out from reference TRBV7-2 and TRBJ2-1, the complete variable domain reads GAGVSQSPSNKVTEKGKDVELRCDPISGHTALYWYRQSLGQGLEFLIYFQGNSAPDKSGLPSDRFSAERTGGSVSTLTIQRTQQEDSAVYLCASSLNLAGNEQFFGPGTRLTVL.

This rearrangement joins TRBV18 to TRBJ1-2, with 9 bases lining up with TRBD1. The V gene end was trimmed by 5 bases and the J gene end by 5 bases; junction bases not matched to a gene: 6. This CDR3 has 14 residues. Per germline, CDR1 KGHSH and CDR2 LQKENI. CDR3 nucleotide sequence: TGTGCCAGCTCATCGGAGACAGGGGGATATGGCTACACCTTC. Its protein product is CASSSETGGYGYTF.

This chain links TRBV3-1 (or the pseudogene TRBV3-2) with TRBJ2-5; 10 bases are shared with TRBD2. J was trimmed by 3 bases and V by 5 bases; bases with no gene match: 6. Germline CDR1 reads LGHDT; CDR2 reads YNNKEL (reference sequence). CDR3 length: 15 residues. As DNA, the CDR3 is TGTGCCAGCAGCATCCGTAGCGGGGGGAAAGAGACCCAGTACTTC. Translating it yields CASSIRSGGKETQYF.

V usage is TRBV18 and J usage is TRBJ2-4; 7 bases agree with TRBD1. The CDR3 totals 13 residues. Looked up from germline, CDR1 is KGHSH and CDR2 is LQKENI. V trimming: 3 bases; J trimming: 6 bases; junction bases outside the gene matches: 2. CDR3 amino acids: CASSPGQRNIQYF. The CDR3, as DNA: TGTGCCAGCTCACCGGGACAGAGAAACATTCAGTACTTC.

This chain links TRBV7-8 with TRBJ1-5; 10 nucleotides align to TRBD1. Germline-derived CDR1 and CDR2 are SGHVS and FQNEAQ. The junction had 5 bases not matched to a gene; V was cut back by 3 bases and J by 6 bases. The CDR3 is 15 amino acids. This chain's CDR3 is CASSFGTGVFQPQHF. The CDR3, as DNA: TGTGCCAGCAGCTTCGGGACAGGGGTTTTTCAGCCCCAGCATTTT. The full variable domain, completed using reference TRBV7-8 and TRBJ1-5, is GAGVSQSPRYKVAKRGQDVALRCDPISGHVSLFWYQQALGQGPEFLTYFQNEAQLDKSGLPSDRFFAERPEGSVSTLKIQRTQQEDSAVYLCASSFGTGVFQPQHFGDGTRLSIL.

The rearrangement joins TRBV12-3 or TRBV12-4 to TRBJ2-5; D ambiguous. The V end lost 6 bases, the J end lost 5 bases, and 10 bases lay between the germline ends. The CDR3 has 12 amino acids. The CDR3 nucleotides are TGTGCCAGCAGCTTACCTCCGGAGACCCAGTACTTC. Amino acid sequence: CASSLPPETQYF.

This chain's CDR3 is CASSLGTTTQETQYF. CDR3 in DNA: TGTGCCAGCAGTTTGGGGACTACAACACAAGAGACCCAGTACTTC. V gene TRBV27 combines with J gene TRBJ2-5; 7 bases agree with TRBD2. The length of the CDR3 is 15 residues. Germline lookup yields CDR1 MNHEY and CDR2 SMNVEV (reference sequence). V was pared by 3 bases and J by 2 bases, with 6 bases of the junction left unmatched.

The V and J genes are TRBV9 and TRBJ2-2, with D tentatively TRBD1 (5 bases). With 5 bases removed from V and 1 base from J, the gap between germline ends came to 6 bases. Germline V gene data show CDR1 as SGDLS and CDR2 as YYNGEE. The CDR3 contains 13 residues. The CDR3 coding sequence is TGTGCCAGCAGGACAGAGAACACCGGGGAGCTGTTTTTT. This codes for CASRTENTGELFF.

The chain combines TRBV4-2 with TRBJ2-4; 7 bases line up with TRBD2. Germline CDR1 and CDR2: LGHNA and YNFKEQ. V lost 0 bases, J lost 0 bases, and 2 bases stayed unmatched. This CDR3 region has 16 residues. CDR3 nucleotide sequence: TGTGCCAGCAGCCAAGAAGCGGGGCTAGCCAAAAACATTCAGTACTTC. As protein: CASSQEAGLAKNIQYF.

The chain recombines TRBV4-3 with TRBJ1-1; 7 nucleotides agree with TRBD1. The CDR3 totals 15 residues. CDR1 is LGHNA and CDR2 is YSLEER in the germline V gene. J was trimmed by 5 bases and V by 0 bases; bases with no gene match: 6. This chain's CDR3 is CASSQETGVTTEAFF. The CDR3, as DNA: TGCGCCAGCAGCCAAGAAACAGGGGTAACAACTGAAGCTTTCTTT.

The chain is built from TRBV19 and TRBJ1-5; D perhaps matches TRBD1 (6 bases). CDR3 length equals 14 residues. V shed 10 bases and J shed 6 bases, with 19 bases lying between them. CDR1 and CDR2 from the germline V gene are LNHDA and SQIVND (reference sequence). The CDR3 region has the DNA TGTGCCATAGGGGGGGAGCCTTGGGGTCAGCCCCAGCATTTT. Amino acids: CAIGGEPWGQPQHF.

J is TRBJ1-4 and V is TRBV19, with 8 bases matching TRBD1. Germline CDR1 and CDR2: LNHDA and SQIVND (reference sequence). The V segment lost 1 base and the J segment 0 bases; nucleotides outside the gene matches: 4. This CDR3 spans 17 amino acids. CDR3 nucleotides: TGTGCCAGTAGTATAGGTTTGACAGGGGCAACTAATGAAAAACTGTTTTTT. It codes for CASSIGLTGATNEKLFF.

This chain uses TRBV6-1 with TRBJ1-1; perhaps TRBD1 as D (5 bases). This CDR3 is 13 amino acids long. V was pared by 3 bases and J by 3 bases, with 8 bases between. Germline assignment: CDR1 MNHNS and CDR2 SASEGT. The CDR3 spells CASSERTYTEAFF. DNA of the CDR3: TGTGCCAGCAGTGAGAGGACATACACTGAAGCTTTCTTT.

The chain joins TRBV19 to TRBJ2-3; 11 bases fit TRBD2. Looked up from germline, CDR1 is LNHDA and CDR2 is SQIVND (reference sequence). This CDR3 comprises 16 residues. The V gene end was trimmed by 4 bases and the J gene end by 2 bases; junction bases not matched to a gene: 5. CDR3 amino acids: CASSKGLAGSTDTQYF. In DNA form, the CDR3 reads TGTGCCAGTAGTAAAGGACTAGCGGGCTCCACAGATACGCAGTATTTT.

Turning to this clone: A read error may produce the germline difference seen at one junction end. V usage is TRBV10-1 and J usage is TRBJ2-3; the D gene is possibly TRBD2 (7 bases). In germline, CDR1 is WNHNN, CDR2 SYGVQD (reference sequence). CDR3 length equals 20 residues. The CDR3 sequence is CARSESLRGGGAKTTDTQYF. The CDR3 DNA reads as TGCGCCAGGAGTGAGTCTCTGAGAGGGGGAGGGGCAAAAACCACAGATACGCAGTATTTT.

This sequence joins TRBV4-3 and TRBJ2-3; TRBD1 matches 7 bases. V was clipped by 4 bases and J by 6 bases; unmatched bases: 10. This CDR3 region has 15 residues. Germline-derived CDR1 and CDR2 are LGHNA and YSLEER. DNA for the CDR3: TGCGCCAGCAGCCTCGACTATTTGACAGGGGATACGCAGTATTTT. Translating it yields CASSLDYLTGDTQYF.

The J gene is TRBJ2-3, the V gene TRBV3-1 (or the pseudogene TRBV3-2); 7 bases match TRBD2. The V gene end was trimmed by 0 bases and the J gene end by 6 bases; junction bases not matched to a gene: 6. This CDR3 is built from 15 residues. Looked up from germline, CDR1 is LGHDT and CDR2 is YNNKEL (reference sequence). The CDR3 loop is CASSQDGAGADTQYF. Here the CDR3 DNA reads TGTGCCAGCAGCCAAGACGGGGCGGGAGCTGATACGCAGTATTTT.